The rows below give T cell receptor beta chains drawn from one sample of a study of cytomegalovirus exposure and HLA in healthy donors. The assay was immunoSEQ multiplex PCR, and TCRdb's table has in-frame clones only and misses some. The sample holds some 120,000 clones, about 76% seen once. Specimen: PBMCs. The receptors stem from a woman aged 40 to 50 in good health and CMV-seronegative. Each CDR3 is given with its conserved first and last residue. The D gene is left open where the match is weak. Clone sizes are given selectively: once, few, many, or a class where the clone is expanded.

length: 17; D: NA; J: TRBJ1-2; V: TRBV9; size: NA; DNA: TGTGCCAGCAGCGTAGGGCCCGCGGCTAAAACTAACTATGGCTACACCTTC; CDR3: CASSVGPAAKTNYGYTF
length: 15; D: NA; J: TRBJ1-4; V: TRBV25-1; size: NA; DNA: TGTGCCAGCAGTACCTTGGACAGCTCAAATGAAAAACTGTTTTTT; CDR3: CASSTLDSSNEKLFF
length: 16; D: NA; J: TRBJ2-2; V: TRBV5-1; size: NA; DNA: TGCGCCAGCAGCTTGGCCACCGGGGGTAACACCGGGGAGCTGTTTTTT; CDR3: CASSLATGGNTGELFF
length: 15; D: TRBD2; J: TRBJ2-1; V: TRBV6-1; size: NA; DNA: TGTGCCAGCAGTGAACTCGGGGGGGCCTCGGGTGAGCAGTTCTTC; CDR3: CASSELGGASGEQFF
length: 14; D: TRBD2; J: TRBJ2-7; V: TRBV4-3; size: NA; DNA: TGCGCCAGCAGCCAAGAGGGACTAGATGACGAGCAGTACTTC; CDR3: CASSQEGLDDEQYF
length: 14; D: TRBD2; J: TRBJ2-1; V: TRBV5-1; size: NA; DNA: TGCGCCAGCAGCCTAGCGGGAGTTTACAATGAGCAGTTCTTC; CDR3: CASSLAGVYNEQFF
length: 13; D: TRBD1; J: TRBJ2-7; V: TRBV10-1; size: NA; DNA: TGCGCCAGCAGTGAGGACAGGGGCTACGAGCAGTACTTC; CDR3: CASSEDRGYEQYF
length: 12; D: NA; J: TRBJ1-5; V: TRBV5-8; size: NA; DNA: TGTGCCAGCAGCTTTAGTGGTCAGCCCCAGCATTTT; CDR3: CASSFSGQPQHF
length: 17; D: TRBD2; J: TRBJ2-3; V: TRBV7-2; size: NA; DNA: TGTGCCAGCAGCTTAGTAGCGGGAGGGACGGGTGGAGATACGCAGTATTTT; CDR3: CASSLVAGGTGGDTQYF
length: 16; D: TRBD1; J: TRBJ1-3; V: TRBV6-1; size: NA; DNA: TGTGCCAGCAGAGAACAGGGGATATTGTCTGGAAACACCATATATTTT; CDR3: CASREQGILSGNTIYF
length: 12; D: NA; J: TRBJ2-7; V: TRBV6-1; size: NA; DNA: TGTGCCAGCAGAGGTGACAGTTACGAGCAGTACTTC; CDR3: CASRGDSYEQYF
length: 13; D: NA; J: TRBJ1-1; V: TRBV7-8; size: NA; DNA: TGTGCCAGCAGCAGGGGCGTGAACACTGAAGCTTTCTTT; CDR3: CASSRGVNTEAFF
length: 11; D: NA; J: TRBJ1-5; V: TRBV20-1; size: NA; DNA: TGCAGTGCTAGAGGCGGTCAGCCCCAGCATTTT; CDR3: CSARGGQPQHF
length: 14; D: NA; J: TRBJ2-7; V: TRBV6-5; size: NA; DNA: TGTGCCAGCAGTAAGCAGACAGGTTCCCACGAGCAGTACTTC; CDR3: CASSKQTGSHEQYF
length: 17; D: TRBD1; J: TRBJ2-6; V: TRBV19; size: NA; DNA: TGTGCCAGTAGTATAGGACAGGGCCGCTCTGGGGCCAACGTCCTGACTTTC; CDR3: CASSIGQGRSGANVLTF
length: 14; D: TRBD2; J: TRBJ2-1; V: TRBV7-8; size: NA; DNA: TGTGCCAGCACCCTAGACGGGGGGACCAATGAGCAGTTCTTC; CDR3: CASTLDGGTNEQFF
length: 16; D: TRBD2; J: TRBJ2-1; V: TRBV7-2; size: NA; DNA: TGTGCCAGCAGCTCCCTAGCGGGAGAGTCCTACAATGAGCAGTTCTTC; CDR3: CASSSLAGESYNEQFF
length: 14; D: TRBD1; J: TRBJ1-1; V: TRBV9; size: few; DNA: TGTGCCAGCAGCGTAGCTGGGACAGGGCCTGAAGCTTTCTTT; CDR3: CASSVAGTGPEAFF
length: 17; D: TRBD1; J: TRBJ1-1; V: TRBV7-9; size: few; DNA: TGTGCCAGCAGCTTCAGACAGGGAGAGGGAGCGGACACTGAAGCTTTCTTT; CDR3: CASSFRQGEGADTEAFF
length: 16; D: TRBD1; J: TRBJ2-7; V: TRBV18; size: NA; DNA: TGTGCCAGCTCACCACCGACCGGGACAGGGGGCCACGAGCAGTACTTC; CDR3: CASSPPTGTGGHEQYF
length: 16; D: TRBD1; J: TRBJ2-5; V: TRBV18; size: once; DNA: TGTGCCAGCTCACCACCAACGACAGGGATGGGAGAGACCCAGTACTTC; CDR3: CASSPPTTGMGETQYF
length: 15; D: NA; J: TRBJ1-5; V: TRBV10-2; size: NA; DNA: TGCGCCAGCAGTGAATCGACAGGCGGCAATCAGCCCCAGCATTTT; CDR3: CASSESTGGNQPQHF
length: 13; D: NA; J: TRBJ2-7; V: TRBV19; size: NA; DNA: TGTGCCAGTAGTAGTAGAGACATGTACGAGCAGTACTTC; CDR3: CASSSRDMYEQYF
length: 13; D: NA; J: TRBJ1-2; V: TRBV6-5; size: NA; DNA: TGTGCCAGCAGTTCGTCACAGGGTCGTGGCTACACCTTC; CDR3: CASSSSQGRGYTF